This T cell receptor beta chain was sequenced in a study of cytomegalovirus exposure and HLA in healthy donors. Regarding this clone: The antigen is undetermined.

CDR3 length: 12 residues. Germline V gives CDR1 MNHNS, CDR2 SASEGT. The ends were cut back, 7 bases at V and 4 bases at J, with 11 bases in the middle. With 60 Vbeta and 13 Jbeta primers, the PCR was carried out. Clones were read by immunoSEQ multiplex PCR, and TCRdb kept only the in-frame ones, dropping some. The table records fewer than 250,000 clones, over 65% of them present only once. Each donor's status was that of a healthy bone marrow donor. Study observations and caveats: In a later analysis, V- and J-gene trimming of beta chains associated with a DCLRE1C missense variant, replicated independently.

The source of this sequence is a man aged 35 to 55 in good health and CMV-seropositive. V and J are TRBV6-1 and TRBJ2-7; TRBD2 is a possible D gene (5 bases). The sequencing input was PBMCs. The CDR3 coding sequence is TGTGCCAGCACCGAGGACTGGTACGAGCAGTACTTC. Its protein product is CASTEDWYEQYF.